This T cell receptor (beta chain) was identified during a study of blood T cells in healthy people across ages. General observations from the study: The percentage of naive T cells correlated strongly with TCR beta diversity.

Germline CDR1 is MGHRA and CDR2 is YSYEKL. The CDR3 is 15 amino acids. Trimming pared 2 bases from V and 7 bases from J, leaving 17 bases between. This clonotype showed up just once. Its antigen is not identified. Sample-barcoded 5' priming and a J-beta primer mix drove a second PCR of about 7 to 12 cycles. TCRdb re-derived calls from the 5' RACE reads in MiXCR, one entry per CDR3 protein. The sample has some 1.4 million distinct CDR3 sequences; approximately 40% are singletons. The sequenced sample consisted of blood. The clonotype comes from a woman under 30 in good health. V and J are TRBV4-1 and TRBJ1-1; TRBD1 might be the D (6 bases). The CDR3 loop is CASSQIEGRGDEAFF. CDR3 DNA sequence: TGCGCCAGCAGCCAAATCGAGGGCAGGGGTGATGAAGCTTTCTTT.